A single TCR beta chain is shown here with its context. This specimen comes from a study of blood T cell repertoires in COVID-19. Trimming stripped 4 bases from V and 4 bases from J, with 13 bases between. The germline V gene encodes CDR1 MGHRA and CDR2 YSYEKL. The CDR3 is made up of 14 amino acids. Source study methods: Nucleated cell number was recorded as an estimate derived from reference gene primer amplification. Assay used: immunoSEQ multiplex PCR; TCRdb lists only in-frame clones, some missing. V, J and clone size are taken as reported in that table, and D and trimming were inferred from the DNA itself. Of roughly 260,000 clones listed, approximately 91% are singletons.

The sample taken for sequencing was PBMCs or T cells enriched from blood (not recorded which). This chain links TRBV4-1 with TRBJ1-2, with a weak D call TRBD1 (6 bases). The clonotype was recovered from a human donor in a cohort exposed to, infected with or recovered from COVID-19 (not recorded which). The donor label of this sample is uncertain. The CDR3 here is CASSRTQGPYGYTF. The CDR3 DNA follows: TGCGCCAGCAGCCGCACTCAGGGGCCCTATGGCTACACCTTC.